This record concerns one T cell receptor beta chain sequence. These data originate in a study of shared T cell receptors in the human thymus. This table comes from immunoSEQ multiplex PCR, and its TCRdb copy is limited to in-frame clones, with some not included. Among approximately 760,000 clones listed, approximately 85% were seen once. Per germline, CDR1 SGHTA and CDR2 FQGTGA. V was trimmed by 5 bases and J by 1 base, leaving 22 bases between them. The CDR3 loop spans 18 amino acids. This sample was also put to use in a study of human thymus T cells. In that study: Healthy Finnish infants having corrective surgery for congenital heart defects served as donors. Resections from corrective heart surgery supplied the thymus tissue. Repertoires from thymus and blood appeared to show biased V and J gene usage. Related studies found that unrelated individuals share highly overlapping thymic repertoires.

Sequenced material: thymocytes. The TCR comes from a girl under three years old with a congenital heart defect. This sequence joins TRBV7-3 and TRBJ2-3; possibly TRBD2 for D (7 bases). The chain's CDR3 is CASSLIAWGGLGTDTQYF. CDR3 nucleotides: TGTGCCAGCAGCCTAATCGCGTGGGGGGGCCTGGGCACAGATACGCAGTATTTT.